Shown below are 6 T cell receptor beta chains from a single sample sequenced in a study of cytomegalovirus exposure and HLA in healthy donors. PCR amplification relied on 60 Vbeta primers (plus 13 Jbeta primers). Produced via immunoSEQ multiplex PCR; TCRdb's table is partial and in-frame only. The table has some 200,000 clones, around 82% seen once. The sequenced material came from PBMCs. The receptors were sampled from a woman in her twenties or thirties in good health and CMV-seronegative.

The chain has TRBV6-5 and TRBJ1-2; a weak D match, TRBD1 (6 bases). Germline CDR1 MNHEY, CDR2 SVGAGI. V was shortened by 6 bases and J by 4 bases, with 12 bases between the two germline ends. CDR3 length: 13 amino acids. The CDR3, as DNA: TGTGCCAGCAGGGGGGCGGGTCTCTATGGCTACACCTTC. It specifies CASRGAGLYGYTF.

The chain couples TRBV27 to TRBJ2-1; 7 nucleotides match TRBD2. The V segment lost 5 bases and the J segment 0 bases; nucleotides outside the gene matches: 10. CDR1 is MNHEY and CDR2 is SMNVEV in the germline V gene (reference sequence). The CDR3 has 17 residues. CDR3 region: CASSGGGNPGSYNEQFF. The CDR3 DNA reads as TGTGCCAGCAGTGGGGGGGGGAACCCTGGCTCCTACAATGAGCAGTTCTTC.

This clone was detected only once. The CDR3 spells CASIEGGKLYNEQFF. CDR3 DNA sequence: TGTGCCAGCATCGAGGGCGGGAAGTTGTACAATGAGCAGTTCTTC. The chain employs TRBV28 and TRBJ2-1, with D perhaps TRBD2 (6 bases). The germline CDR1 and CDR2 sequences are MDHEN and SYDVKM. Trimming shortened V by 7 bases and J by 4 bases, and 17 bases separated the two germline ends. CDR3 length: 15 residues.

This clone was observed a single time. The chain combines TRBV7-2 with TRBJ2-3, with D hard to call. The CDR3 extends over 12 amino acids. Germline values: CDR1 SGHTA, CDR2 FQGNSA. V dropped 8 bases and J dropped 1 base, with 7 bases sitting between them. CDR3 DNA sequence: TGTGCCAGCGCGATGGGCACAGATACGCAGTATTTT. Protein: CASAMGTDTQYF.

The gene calls are TRBV19 and TRBJ2-1; TRBD2 matches at 9 bases. After removal of 1 base from V and 4 bases from J, the junction contained 14 bases not matched to a gene. Germline lookup yields CDR1 LNHDA and CDR2 SQIVND (reference sequence). The CDR3 sequence is 19 residues long. The chain's CDR3 is CASSIVDSGSLRPYNEQFF. The DNA of the CDR3 is TGTGCCAGTAGTATAGTGGATAGCGGGAGCCTTCGCCCATACAATGAGCAGTTCTTC. The full variable domain, rest sourced from reference TRBV19 and TRBJ2-1, is DGGITQSPKYLFRKEGQNVTLSCEQNLNHDAMYWYRQDPGQGLRLIYYSQIVNDFQKGDIAEGYSVSREKKESFPLTVTSAQKNPTAFYLCASSIVDSGSLRPYNEQFFGPGTRLTVL.

The rearrangement links TRBV11-3 to TRBJ2-1; 9 bases fit TRBD2. After removal of 1 base from V and 9 bases from J, the junction contained 7 bases not matched to a gene. Germline values: CDR1 SGHNT, CDR2 YENEEA. CDR3 size: 15 residues. The DNA for the CDR3 is TGTGCCAGCAGCTTAGTTGCGGGGGGGCCGGGTGAGCAGTTCTTC. Translated, it gives CASSLVAGGPGEQFF.